This T cell receptor beta chain was recorded in a study of PD-L1 blockade in urothelial cancer. For the study at large: Once treatment had started, blood was analyzed at 3 weeks (second dose) and again at 6 weeks. Blood yielded a median of approximately 130,000 T cells per sample.

Study-level findings and limits: Survival was better when pretreatment blood TCR clonality fell below the median.

This clone turned up a few times. Its antigen is unknown. The repertoire was sequenced with immunoSEQ multiplex PCR; TCRdb's copy has only in-frame clones and lacks some. The table includes more than 65,000 clones, about 90% detected once. Germline values: CDR1 SGDLS, CDR2 YYNGEE. The CDR3 extends over 16 amino acids. V shed 7 bases and J 0 bases; nucleotides not matched to a gene: 12. Sequencing used PBMCs, obtained around atezolizumab (anti-PD-L1) treatment. This receptor was taken from a woman in her seventies with urothelial cancer. The chain uses TRBV9 and TRBJ1-1; 7 bases agree with TRBD1. CDR3 amino acids: CASGDPPGTVNTEAFF. CDR3 sequence (DNA): TGTGCCAGCGGTGACCCTCCGGGGACAGTGAACACTGAAGCTTTCTTT.